Below are 29 T cell receptor beta chains sequenced from a single sample in a study of T-cell reconstitution after alpha-beta-depleted transplantation in children. For TCRbeta, the library was prepared with unique molecular identifiers. A single record per CDR3 protein comes from TCRdb applying MiXCR to the PCR reads. The sample consists of 150,000 to 250,000 distinct CDR3 sequences, approximately 15% of them appearing once. The material sequenced was PBMCs from the stem cell graft donor, taken from the stem cell graft. These receptors were taken from a human donor who donated a stem cell graft to a child with acute lymphoblastic leukemia.

This clonotype occurred many times. The V and J genes are TRBV7-9 and TRBJ2-5; no reliable D call. Trimming removed 4 bases from V and 4 bases from J, with 10 bases in between. The CDR3 spans 13 residues. Germline V gives CDR1 SEHNR, CDR2 FQNEAQ (reference sequence). CDR3 protein: CASSYTAAETQYF. CDR3 nucleotide sequence: TGTGCCAGCAGCTACACTGCGGCAGAGACCCAGTACTTC.

This clonotype occurred many times. The chain carries TRBV5-1 and TRBJ2-1; 9 positions agree with TRBD2. Germline assignment: CDR1 SGHRS and CDR2 YFSETQ. After removal of 1 base from V and 8 bases from J, the junction contained 7 bases not matched to a gene. CDR3 length: 15 residues. DNA of the CDR3: TGCGCCAGCAGCTTGTCGACTAGCGGAACGTATGAGCAGTTCTTC. Translation: CASSLSTSGTYEQFF.

This clonotype showed up many times. The chain recombines TRBV5-1 with TRBJ2-7; 11 bases match TRBD1. CDR3 length: 17 amino acids. Germline loops: CDR1 SGHRS, CDR2 YFSETQ. The J segment lost 3 bases and the V segment lost 0 bases, leaving 8 bases of the junction unmatched. CDR3 nucleotides: TGCGCCAGCAGCTTGGCTTTCGGGACAGGGGGTTACTACGAGCAGTACTTC. Translating it yields CASSLAFGTGGYYEQYF.

This clonotype was recorded at least ten times. The CDR3 sequence is CAIKSSYNSPLHF. In DNA form, the CDR3 reads TGTGCCATCAAAAGCTCCTATAATTCACCCCTCCACTTT. V usage is TRBV10-3 and J usage is TRBJ1-6; D is uncertain. Trimming cost V 7 bases and J 0 bases, with 4 bases left between them. CDR3 length: 13 residues. CDR1 and CDR2 (germline): ENHRY, SYGVKD.

This rearrangement joins TRBV30 to TRBJ2-1, with 8 bases identical to TRBD2. The CDR3 is made up of 13 amino acids. Per germline, CDR1 GTSNPN and CDR2 SVGIG (reference sequence). The V and J ends lost 4 bases and 4 bases, in that order; junction bases with no gene match: 3. In DNA, the CDR3 is TGTGCCTGGACTAGCGGGTTTTACAATGAGCAGTTCTTC. Translation gives CAWTSGFYNEQFF.

In this sample, this clonotype turned up many times. The V gene is TRBV5-1, the J gene TRBJ2-5; D could derive from TRBD1 or TRBD2 (5 bases each). The V and J ends lost 0 bases and 4 bases respectively, with 13 bases between them. There are 15 residues in the CDR3. From germline, CDR1 is SGHRS and CDR2 YFSETQ. As DNA, the CDR3 is TGCGCCAGCAGCTTGGATCCTGGGGGTGGAGAGACCCAGTACTTC. It is translated as CASSLDPGGGETQYF. Full variable domain (remainder filled in from reference TRBV5-1 and TRBJ2-5): KAGVTQTPRYLIKTRGQQVTLSCSPISGHRSVSWYQQTPGQGLQFLFEYFSETQRNKGNFPGRFSGRQFSNSRSEMNVSTLELGDSALYLCASSLDPGGGETQYFGPGTRLLVL.

The table lists this clonotype with a few counts. The chain links TRBV19 to TRBJ2-7, with a weak D call TRBD1 (6 bases). Trimming removed 3 bases from V and 2 bases from J, with 14 bases in between. Germline CDR1 is LNHDA and CDR2 is SQIVND (reference sequence). CDR3 length: 15 amino acids. In DNA form, the CDR3 reads TGTGCCAGTAGTATGGAGTGGGCAGGGGCCTACGAGCAGTACTTC. It encodes CASSMEWAGAYEQYF. Together with reference TRBV19 and TRBJ2-7, the CDR3 gives the full variable domain: DGGITQSPKYLFRKEGQNVTLSCEQNLNHDAMYWYRQDPGQGLRLIYYSQIVNDFQKGDIAEGYSVSREKKESFPLTVTSAQKNPTAFYLCASSMEWAGAYEQYFGPGTRLTVT.

This clonotype was recorded at least ten times. This chain joins TRBV5-1 and TRBJ2-7, with 9 nucleotides matching TRBD1. This CDR3 is built from 16 residues. Germline CDR1 is SGHRS and CDR2 is YFSETQ. V dropped 4 bases and J dropped 1; count of bases not matched to a gene: 9. The CDR3 sequence: CASSVTTGGGSYEQYF. CDR3 nucleotides: TGCGCCAGCAGCGTTACTACAGGGGGCGGGTCCTACGAGCAGTACTTC.

This clonotype was recorded many times. The chain couples TRBV29-1 to TRBJ1-1; no definite D call. The V end lost 5 bases, the J end lost 0 bases, and 10 bases lay between the germline ends. Per the germline V gene, CDR1 is SQVTM and CDR2 is ANQGSEA. This CDR3 has 13 residues. CDR3 in amino acids: CSVWGEVNTEAFF. The CDR3 coding sequence is TGCAGCGTTTGGGGTGAGGTGAACACTGAAGCTTTCTTT.

V usage is TRBV11-2 and J usage is TRBJ1-1; D is unclear. Germline CDR1 reads SGHAT; CDR2 reads FQNNGV. CDR3 length: 18 amino acids. V lost 4 bases to trimming and J lost 1 base, with 22 bases between them. CDR3 residues: CASSSTFPPGRKNTEAFF. The CDR3 DNA is TGTGCCAGCAGCTCCACATTCCCCCCTGGACGTAAGAACACTGAAGCTTTCTTT.

Here the CDR3 reads CASTPFVASTDSYNEQFF. The CDR3 nucleotides are TGTGCCAGCACGCCCTTTGTCGCTAGCACAGACTCCTACAATGAGCAGTTCTTC. The rearrangement uses TRBV12-3 or TRBV12-4 and TRBJ2-1; TRBD2 might be the D (5 bases). CDR3 length equals 18 residues. V was trimmed by 7 bases and J by 0 bases, leaving 22 bases between them.

A note on this clonotype: This could be a read error, since a much larger clone is one nucleotide away. V and J are TRBV5-4 and TRBJ2-7; TRBD2 aligns across 7 bases. The CDR3 is 15 amino acids. The germline V gene has CDR1 SGHNT and CDR2 YYREEE (reference sequence). The CDR3: CASGLRASGNNEQYF. The CDR3 region has the DNA TGTGCCAGCGGCTTGAGGGCCAGCGGGAATAATGAGCAGTACTTC.

This clonotype was counted many times. This chain connects TRBV5-6 to TRBJ2-7; 7 bases match TRBD1. The CDR3 spans 13 residues. Per germline, CDR1 SGHDT and CDR2 YYEEEE. With 7 bases clipped from V and 0 bases from J, the junction kept 4 bases outside the gene matches. CDR3 sequence (DNA): TGTGCCAGCGGGGACAGCGTCTCCTACGAGCAGTACTTC. It specifies CASGDSVSYEQYF.

The sample holds a few counts of this clonotype. The rearrangement links TRBV29-1 to TRBJ2-7, with 11 bases aligning to TRBD2. The V segment lost 0 bases and the J segment 4 bases; nucleotides outside the gene matches: 5. The CDR3 sequence is 15 residues long. Per the germline V gene, CDR1 is SQVTM and CDR2 is ANQGSEA. The CDR3 loop is CSVEDQPSGRYEQYF. The CDR3 DNA reads as TGCAGCGTTGAAGATCAACCTAGCGGGAGGTACGAGCAGTACTTC.

This clonotype was seen repeatedly, ten times or more. The DNA is left out, because the CDR3 cannot be placed on it with certainty; the CDR3 is given as TCRdb lists it. The J gene is TRBJ1-2, the V gene TRBV20-1. Germline V gene lookup returns CDR1 DFQATT and CDR2 SNEGSKA (reference sequence). Counting both end residues, the CDR3 totals 15 amino acids. CDR3 amino acids: CSARDFGNVLYGYTF.

The table lists this clonotype with many counts. CDR3 region: CASSQGGGNNQPQHF. The CDR3 DNA reads TGTGCCAGCAGCCAGGGTGGGGGAAACAATCAGCCCCAGCATTTT. The chain couples TRBV28 to TRBJ1-5, with D possibly matching TRBD1 (5 bases). The germline CDR1 and CDR2 sequences are MDHEN and SYDVKM. V dropped 6 bases and J dropped 3 bases, with 15 bases sitting between them. This CDR3 is 15 amino acids long.

V usage is TRBV5-1 and J usage is TRBJ2-1; D remains ambiguous. Germline CDR1 SGHRS, CDR2 YFSETQ. CDR3 size: 15 residues. Trimming cost V 0 bases and J 0 bases, with 7 bases left between them. The CDR3 region is CASSLASNSYNEQFF. DNA of the CDR3: TGCGCCAGCAGCTTGGCGAGCAACTCCTACAATGAGCAGTTCTTC.

V gene TRBV7-6 combines with J gene TRBJ1-1; D unclear. Germline lookup yields CDR1 SGHVS and CDR2 FNYEAQ. Trimming pared 5 bases from V and 1 base from J, leaving 14 bases between. The CDR3 sequence is 15 residues long. The CDR3 sequence is CASSRRADSNTEAFF. The CDR3 DNA reads TGTGCCAGCAGCCGCCGAGCAGACTCGAACACTGAAGCTTTCTTT.

The chain has TRBV30 and TRBJ2-1; TRBD2 matches 9 bases. Germline loops: CDR1 GTSNPN, CDR2 SVGIG (reference sequence). J lost 6 bases, V lost 5 bases, and 11 bases had no gene match. CDR3 length: 15 residues. CDR3 protein: CAWSLQGLAVNEQFF. For the CDR3, the DNA is TGTGCCTGGTCCCTCCAGGGACTAGCAGTCAATGAGCAGTTCTTC.

This clonotype occurred many times. The rearrangement joins TRBV27 to TRBJ1-1; 7 positions agree with TRBD1. Germline V lookup: CDR1 MNHEY, CDR2 SMNVEV (reference sequence). There are 12 residues in the CDR3. The J segment lost 11 bases and the V segment lost 3 bases, leaving 6 bases of the junction unmatched. DNA for the CDR3: TGTGCCAGCAGTTTGACAGGGCGCGAGGCTTTCTTT. It translates to CASSLTGREAFF.

This clonotype has a count of ten or more. This chain connects TRBV21-1 to TRBJ2-5; no DNA check was done on the table's D call, TRBD1. TRBV21-1 is classified as a pseudogene. The CDR3 runs to 15 residues. This CDR3 reads CASIPRDREQETQYF. CDR3 nucleotide sequence: TGTGCCAGCATCCCCCGGGACAGGGAGCAAGAGACCCAGTACTTC.

Many counts were recorded for this clonotype. The gene calls are TRBV5-1 and TRBJ1-2; tentative D call: TRBD1 (6 bases). CDR1 and CDR2 from the germline V gene are SGHRS and YFSETQ. The CDR3 extends over 14 amino acids. V gave up 4 bases and J gave up 10 bases, with 20 bases separating them. The CDR3 coding sequence is TGCGCCAGCAGCCCGGACAGTAATTCCGGAGACTACACCTTC. It encodes CASSPDSNSGDYTF.

This clonotype was seen more than once but under ten times. The chain carries TRBV20-1 and TRBJ2-2, with D maybe TRBD2 (6 bases). The germline gives CDR1 DFQATT, CDR2 SNEGSKA (reference sequence). Trimming stripped 2 bases from V and 1 base from J, with 8 bases between. The CDR3 runs to 14 residues. CDR3 in amino acids: CSARQAGNTGELFF. In nucleotides, the CDR3 is TGCAGTGCTAGACAAGCGGGGAACACCGGGGAGCTGTTTTTT.

Ten or more counts support this clonotype. The rearrangement joins TRBV7-9 to TRBJ1-6; D uncertain. Trimming pared 4 bases from V and 14 bases from J, leaving 6 bases between. Germline CDR1 and CDR2: SEHNR and FQNEAQ (reference sequence). CDR3 length: 10 amino acids. The CDR3 bases are TGTGCCAGCAGCTGGGGTTCCCTCCACTTT. Protein product: CASSWGSLHF.

This clonotype was picked up many times. The chain is built from TRBV27 and TRBJ2-2, with D tentatively TRBD2 (6 bases). The CDR3 consists of 17 residues. Trimming took off 4 bases at V and 5 bases at J, with 20 bases between the two ends. Germline lookup yields CDR1 MNHEY and CDR2 SMNVEV (reference sequence). The CDR3 loop is CASSSMYGGARTGELFF. Written as DNA, the CDR3 is TGTGCCAGCAGTTCCATGTACGGCGGGGCGAGGACCGGGGAGCTGTTTTTT.

The chain joins TRBV4-1 to TRBJ2-6; D unresolved. In germline, CDR1 is MGHRA, CDR2 YSYEKL. This CDR3 is built from 17 residues. V was trimmed by 3 bases and J by 0 bases, leaving 12 bases between them. The CDR3 DNA is TGCGCCAGCAGCCACATAGAGAAAGGCTCTGGGGCCAACGTCCTGACTTTC. Translating gives CASSHIEKGSGANVLTF.

There are many counts of this clonotype. The rearrangement joins TRBV3-1 to TRBJ2-5, with D perhaps TRBD2 (5 bases). The CDR3 loop spans 14 amino acids. V was clipped by 5 bases and J by 3 bases, with 13 bases between them. Germline V lookup: CDR1 LGHDT, CDR2 YNNKEL (reference sequence). The CDR3 here is CASSSDWDEETQYF. The DNA of the CDR3 is TGTGCCAGCAGCTCGGACTGGGATGAAGAGACCCAGTACTTC.

The chain links TRBV29-1 to TRBJ2-6; D unclear. From germline, CDR1 is SQVTM and CDR2 ANQGSEA. Trimming took off 5 bases at V and 1 base at J, with 6 bases between the two ends. There are 13 residues in the CDR3. Here the CDR3 reads CSVSQSGANVLTF. The CDR3 region has the DNA TGCAGCGTTTCTCAGTCTGGGGCCAACGTCCTGACTTTC.

This clonotype was observed a handful of times. The gene calls are TRBV7-9 and TRBJ2-1; D may match TRBD1 or TRBD2 (6 bases each). Germline CDR1 and CDR2: SEHNR and FQNEAQ (reference sequence). The CDR3 extends over 16 amino acids. V shed 7 bases and J shed 2 bases, with 18 bases lying between them. CDR3 protein: CASKGYREEPYNEQFF. The CDR3 nucleotides read TGTGCCAGCAAAGGCTACAGGGAGGAGCCCTACAATGAGCAGTTCTTC.